This T cell receptor beta chain is from a study of cytomegalovirus exposure and HLA in healthy donors. Study-level results: Compared with the roughly 670-donor mean, an Asian-associated ancestry cluster reportedly had fewer N-insertions, according to a later analysis. Later analysis revealed greater clonal expansion in HLA-associated TCR beta chains than in equally common others. In an earlier analysis, productive rearrangement rates for most beta V segments clustered near 87% or 30%.

As regards this clone: Antigen unknown. The DNA is left out, because the CDR3 cannot be placed on it with certainty; the CDR3 is given as TCRdb lists it.

Primers: 60 Vbeta forward and 13 Jbeta reverse. Clones were sequenced by immunoSEQ multiplex PCR, and TCRdb holds only the in-frame ones, with some missing. The sample holds approximately 190,000 clones, approximately 80% seen once. The germline CDR1 and CDR2 sequences are MNHNS and SASEGT. The CDR3 spans 14 residues, counting both ends. Sequencing input: PBMCs. The sequence was obtained from a woman aged 45 to 65 in good health and CMV-seropositive. The chain recombines TRBV6-1 with TRBJ1-2; the D call of TRBD1 is as the table states it, not checked on the DNA. The CDR3 reads CASSSGQGARGYTF.